Detailed here is one T cell receptor (beta chain). Germline V gene lookup returns CDR1 MNHEY and CDR2 SMNVEV (reference sequence). The CDR3 contains 15 residues. Trimming took 0 bases from V and 6 from J, leaving 14 bases between them. The sample originates from a study of cytomegalovirus exposure and HLA in healthy donors. PCR involved 60 Vbeta and 13 Jbeta primers. Some clones are missing from TCRdb's copy, which holds only in-frame ones; the method was immunoSEQ multiplex PCR. This sample carries about 160,000 clones, 65% to 85% of them seen once, and the ten largest clones take roughly 4.7%. This clonotype was sampled from a woman between 50 and 59 years old in good health and CMV-seropositive. This sequence joins TRBV27 and TRBJ1-2; D is ambiguous. Sequencing was performed on PBMCs. This CDR3 reads CASSLSTVSFHGYTF. Written as DNA, the CDR3 is TGTGCCAGCAGTTTATCCACAGTCTCCTTCCATGGCTACACCTTC.